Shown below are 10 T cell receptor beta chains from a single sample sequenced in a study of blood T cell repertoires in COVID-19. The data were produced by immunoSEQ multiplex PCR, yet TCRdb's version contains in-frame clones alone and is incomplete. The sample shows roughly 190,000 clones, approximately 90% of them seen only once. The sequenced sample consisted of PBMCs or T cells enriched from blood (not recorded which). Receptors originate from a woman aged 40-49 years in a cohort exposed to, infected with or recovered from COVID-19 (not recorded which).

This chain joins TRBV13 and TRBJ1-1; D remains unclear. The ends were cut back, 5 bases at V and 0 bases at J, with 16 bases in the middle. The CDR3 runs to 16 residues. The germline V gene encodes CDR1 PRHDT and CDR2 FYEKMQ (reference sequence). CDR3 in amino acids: CASSPGGIRMNTEAFF. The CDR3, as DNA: TGTGCCAGCAGCCCTGGAGGGATCCGGATGAACACTGAAGCTTTCTTT.

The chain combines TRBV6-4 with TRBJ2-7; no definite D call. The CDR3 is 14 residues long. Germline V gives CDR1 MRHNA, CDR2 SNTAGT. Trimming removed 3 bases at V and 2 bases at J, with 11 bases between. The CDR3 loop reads CASSENPGTYEQYF. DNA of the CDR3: TGTGCCAGCAGTGAAAACCCAGGAACCTACGAGCAGTACTTC.

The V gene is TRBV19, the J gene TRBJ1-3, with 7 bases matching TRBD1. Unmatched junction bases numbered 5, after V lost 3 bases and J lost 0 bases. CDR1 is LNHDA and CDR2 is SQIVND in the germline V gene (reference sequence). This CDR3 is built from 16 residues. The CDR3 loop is CASSMGTADSGNTIYF. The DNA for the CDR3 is TGTGCCAGTAGTATGGGGACAGCCGACTCTGGAAACACCATATATTTT.

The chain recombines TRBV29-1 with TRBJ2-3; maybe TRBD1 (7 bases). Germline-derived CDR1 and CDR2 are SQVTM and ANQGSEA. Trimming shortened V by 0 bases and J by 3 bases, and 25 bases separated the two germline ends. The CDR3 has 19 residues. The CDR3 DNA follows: TGCAGCGTTGAAGAAGGAGGGGTACTAGGGGGCATTAGGACAGATACGCAGTATTTT. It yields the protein CSVEEGGVLGGIRTDTQYF.

The CDR3 sequence: CASSPGTGGTSGNTIYF. The DNA for the CDR3 is TGTGCCAGCTCACCCGGGACAGGGGGGACCTCTGGAAACACCATATATTTT. The V call is TRBV18, the J call TRBJ1-3, with 11 bases aligning to TRBD1. The CDR3 has 17 residues. Germline trimming cut 3 bases from V and 0 bases from J; bases unmatched to any gene: 4. The germline V gene encodes CDR1 KGHSH and CDR2 LQKENI.

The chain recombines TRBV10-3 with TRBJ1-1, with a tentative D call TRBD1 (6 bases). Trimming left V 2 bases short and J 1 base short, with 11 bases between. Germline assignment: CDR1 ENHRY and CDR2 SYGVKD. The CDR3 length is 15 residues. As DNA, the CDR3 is TGTGCCATCAGTGAGACAGGGTGGGAGAACACTGAAGCTTTCTTT. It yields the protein CAISETGWENTEAFF.

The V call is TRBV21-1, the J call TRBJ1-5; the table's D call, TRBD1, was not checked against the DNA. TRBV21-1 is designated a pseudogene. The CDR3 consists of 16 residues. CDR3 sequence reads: CASSQRTERRNQPQHF. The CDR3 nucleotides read TGTGCCAGCAGCCAACGGACAGAAAGAAGAAATCAGCCCCAGCATTTT.

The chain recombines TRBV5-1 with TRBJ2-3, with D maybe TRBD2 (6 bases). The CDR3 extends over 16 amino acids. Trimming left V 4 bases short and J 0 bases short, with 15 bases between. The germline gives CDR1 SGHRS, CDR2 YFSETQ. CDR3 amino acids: CASSEASVTSTDTQYF. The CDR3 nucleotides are TGCGCCAGCAGCGAGGCTAGCGTAACTAGCACAGATACGCAGTATTTT.

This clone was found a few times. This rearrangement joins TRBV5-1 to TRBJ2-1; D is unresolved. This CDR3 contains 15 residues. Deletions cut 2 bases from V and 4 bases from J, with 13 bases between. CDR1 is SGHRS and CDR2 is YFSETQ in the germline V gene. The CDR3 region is CASSFGPSDYNEQFF. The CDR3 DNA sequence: TGCGCCAGCAGCTTTGGCCCGTCAGATTACAATGAGCAGTTCTTC.

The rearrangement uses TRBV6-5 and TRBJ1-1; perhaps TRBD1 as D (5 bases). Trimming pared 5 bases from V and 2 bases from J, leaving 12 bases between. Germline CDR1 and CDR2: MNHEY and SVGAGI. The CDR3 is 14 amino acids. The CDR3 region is CASSRQPGNTEAFF. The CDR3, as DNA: TGTGCCAGCAGTCGACAGCCCGGTAACACTGAAGCTTTCTTT.